These T cell receptor beta chains were read from a single sample in a study of T cells in pancreatic ductal adenocarcinoma. Using immunoSEQ multiplex PCR, the repertoire was profiled, and TCRdb retains in-frame clones only, with some absent. Among about 4,600 clones listed, approximately 73% were seen once. Source material: pancreatic tumor tissue. These receptors were obtained from a human donor with pancreatic ductal adenocarcinoma. CDR3s include the opening cysteine and the closing phenylalanine or tryptophan. Each record gives: J gene, D gene, V gene, clone size, CDR3 protein, CDR3 DNA. D genes are given only for firm matches. Expanded clones get a size class; other rows say once, few or many, or leave the size out.

TRBJ2-3	NA	TRBV5-5	NA	CASSFTDTQYF	TGTGCCAGCAGCTTTACAGATACGCAGTATTTT
TRBJ1-3	NA	TRBV6-5	NA	CASSSRRQLNTIYF	TGTGCCAGCAGTTCCCGGAGGCAGTTGAACACCATATATTTT
TRBJ1-2	TRBD1	TRBV5-4	NA	CASSLSFGQGYGYTF	TGTGCCAGCAGCTTGAGTTTCGGACAGGGTTACGGCTACACCTTC
TRBJ1-4	NA	TRBV28	NA	CASGTRREKLFF	TGTGCCAGCGGAACCCGCCGCGAAAAACTGTTTTTT
TRBJ2-4	NA	TRBV15	NA	CATSRILAGTYF	TGTGCCACCAGTCGAATTCTGGCGGGCACTTACTTC
TRBJ1-1	NA	TRBV18	NA	CASSTGTRAFF	TGTGCCAGCTCGACCGGGACTCGAGCTTTCTTT
TRBJ2-3	TRBD1	TRBV5-1	once	CASSPDFRGPADTQYF	TGCGCCAGCAGCCCTGATTTCAGGGGGCCCGCAGATACGCAGTATTTT
TRBJ2-5	NA	TRBV18	NA	CASSPAPKETQYF	TGTGCCAGCTCACCAGCTCCCAAAGAGACCCAGTACTTC
TRBJ2-1	TRBD1	TRBV2	NA	CASSSLLGTVSEQFF	TGTGCCAGCAGTTCCCTTCTCGGGACAGTTAGTGAGCAGTTCTTC
TRBJ2-1	NA	TRBV7-3	NA	CASSPYGTSHGNEQFF	TGTGCCAGCAGCCCGTATGGGACGTCTCACGGCAATGAGCAGTTCTTC
TRBJ2-3	NA	TRBV7-9	NA	CASSPRKGTQYF	TGTGCCAGCAGCCCCCGAAAAGGGACGCAGTATTTT
TRBJ2-7	NA	TRBV7-6	few	CASSLVGRAVSYEQYF	TGTGCCAGCAGCTTAGTGGGGCGGGCGGTCTCCTACGAGCAGTACTTC
TRBJ1-1	NA	TRBV28	NA	CASSLWGGGTEAFF	TGTGCCAGCAGTTTATGGGGGGGTGGGACTGAAGCTTTCTTT
TRBJ1-2	NA	TRBV5-6	few	CASSSGRWYGYTF	TGTGCCAGCAGCTCCGGAAGGTGGTATGGCTACACCTTC
TRBJ2-3	TRBD2	TRBV5-6	few	CASSFRTSGGTADTQYF	TGTGCCAGCAGCTTTAGAACTAGCGGGGGTACGGCAGATACGCAGTATTTT
TRBJ1-1	TRBD1	TRBV6-6	NA	CASSLDRSEAFF	TGTGCCAGCAGCCTGGACAGGTCTGAAGCTTTCTTT
TRBJ1-1	NA	TRBV27	few	CASSLWAETEAFF	TGTGCCAGCAGTTTATGGGCTGAAACTGAAGCTTTCTTT
TRBJ1-6	NA	TRBV10-2	once	CASSESGERSLHF	TGCGCCAGCAGTGAGTCCGGGGAGAGGTCCCTCCACTTT
TRBJ1-1	NA	TRBV7-9	NA	CASSLGDSTEAFF	TGTGCCAGCAGCTTAGGGGATAGCACTGAAGCTTTCTTT
TRBJ1-2	NA	TRBV21-1	NA	CASNPPPGQNYGYTF	TGTGCCAGCAACCCACCCCCGGGACAGAACTATGGCTACACCTTC
TRBJ2-3	NA	TRBV14	NA	CASSVRGGTDTQYF	TGTGCCAGCAGCGTGAGAGGGGGCACAGATACGCAGTATTTT
TRBJ2-7	NA	TRBV5-1	NA	CASSLSGLYEQYF	TGCGCCAGCAGCTTGTCGGGTTTATACGAGCAGTACTTC
TRBJ1-1	NA	TRBV7-9	NA	CASSSAYTEAFF	TGTGCCAGCAGCTCAGCCTACACTGAAGCTTTCTTT
TRBJ1-1	TRBD1	TRBV19	NA	CASGQGRHTEAFF	TGTGCCAGCGGACAGGGGCGCCACACTGAAGCTTTCTTT
TRBJ2-7	TRBD2	TRBV15	NA	CATSRGTSVYEQYF	TGTGCCACCAGCAGAGGGACTAGCGTCTACGAGCAGTACTTC
TRBJ1-2	NA	TRBV28	NA	CASSSWTHGYTF	TGTGCCAGCAGTTCCTGGACGCATGGCTACACCTTC
TRBJ2-6	TRBD1	TRBV7-3	NA	CASSLGQGAPGANVLTF	TGTGCCAGCAGCTTAGGGCAGGGGGCGCCCGGGGCCAACGTCCTGACTTTC
TRBJ2-7	NA	TRBV5-4	few	CASSLPQAGAYEQYF	TGTGCCAGCAGCTTGCCCCAGGCAGGGGCCTACGAGCAGTACTTC
TRBJ2-6	NA	TRBV5-1	NA	CASSLEVITDSGANVLTF	TGCGCCAGCAGCTTGGAGGTCATTACCGACTCTGGGGCCAACGTCCTGACTTTC
TRBJ1-6	NA	TRBV11-3	few	CASSFHRGAGRNSPLHF	TGTGCCAGCAGCTTCCATAGGGGCGCAGGGAGGAATTCACCCCTCCACTTT
TRBJ1-2	TRBD1	TRBV28	NA	CASTRQGTNYGYTF	TGTGCCAGCACCCGACAGGGGACTAACTATGGCTACACCTTC
TRBJ1-2	NA	TRBV7-9	NA	CASSLVRARGYTF	TGTGCCAGCAGCTTAGTGCGGGCTCGTGGCTACACCTTC
TRBJ2-5	NA	TRBV7-2	medium-sized	CASSSGETQYF	TGTGCCAGCAGCTCAGGGGAGACCCAGTACTTC
TRBJ1-5	NA	TRBV2	NA	CASGQGLGQPQHF	TGTGCCAGCGGCCAGGGCTTAGGTCAGCCCCAGCATTTT
TRBJ2-7	TRBD1	TRBV11-3	NA	CASSHLPGQPPEQYF	TGTGCCAGCAGTCATCTACCGGGACAGCCACCCGAGCAGTACTTC
TRBJ2-5	NA	TRBV29-1	few	CSVALLGQTGETQYF	TGCAGCGTTGCGCTACTCGGACAGACTGGGGAGACCCAGTACTTC
TRBJ2-3	NA	TRBV11-3	NA	CASSSGDRAQYF	TGTGCCAGCAGCTCGGGCGATCGGGCGCAGTATTTT
TRBJ2-7	TRBD1	TRBV9	few	CASSARQGLSGEQYF	TGTGCCAGCAGCGCCCGACAGGGTTTATCGGGCGAGCAGTACTTC
TRBJ2-2	NA	TRBV5-1	NA	CASSGTSTGELFF	TGCGCCAGCAGCGGGACAAGCACCGGGGAGCTGTTTTTT
TRBJ2-3	NA	TRBV10-3	few	CAISESIGAGSGDTQYF	TGTGCCATCAGTGAGTCGATCGGGGCAGGCTCGGGGGATACGCAGTATTTT
TRBJ2-7	NA	TRBV11-2	NA	CASSFGPIEQYF	TGTGCCAGCAGCTTCGGGCCTATCGAGCAGTACTTC
TRBJ2-1	NA	TRBV2	NA	CASITYTYNEQFF	TGTGCCAGCATTACCTATACTTACAATGAGCAGTTCTTC
TRBJ2-2	NA	TRBV6-5	once	CASSYSPTGNTGELFF	TGTGCCAGCAGTTACTCCCCGACAGGGAACACCGGGGAGCTGTTTTTT
TRBJ2-7	TRBD1	TRBV28	NA	CASSPPPTGVMYEQYF	TGTGCCAGCAGTCCCCCCCCCACAGGGGTAATGTACGAGCAGTACTTC
TRBJ2-3	TRBD2	TRBV7-6	NA	CASSSGGGTDTQYF	TGTGCCAGCAGCTCGGGGGGTGGCACAGATACGCAGTATTTT
TRBJ1-4	TRBD1	TRBV28	NA	CASSWDRAKKLFF	TGTGCCAGCAGTTGGGACAGGGCCAAAAAACTGTTTTTT
TRBJ2-4	NA	TRBV7-2	NA	CASRLTGSRGNIQYF	TGTGCCAGCAGATTGACAGGTTCAAGGGGAAACATTCAGTACTTC
TRBJ2-7	TRBD1	TRBV6-1	NA	CASSEEDRVRTYEQYF	TGTGCCAGCAGTGAAGAGGACAGGGTGAGGACCTACGAGCAGTACTTC
TRBJ2-2	NA	TRBV6-5	NA	CASSLFAGELFF	TGTGCCAGCAGTTTGTTCGCCGGGGAGCTGTTTTTT
TRBJ2-2	NA	TRBV7-9	large	CASSFPTGLGTGELFF	TGTGCCAGCAGCTTCCCTACAGGGCTGGGCACCGGGGAGCTGTTTTTT
TRBJ1-3	NA	TRBV28	few	CASSLVVNSGNTIYF	TGTGCCAGCAGTTTGGTAGTAAACTCTGGAAACACCATATATTTT
TRBJ2-7	NA	TRBV5-6	few	CASSLRDNYEQYF	TGTGCCAGCAGCTTGAGAGACAACTACGAGCAGTACTTC
TRBJ1-2	NA	TRBV28	NA	CASSFDYGYTF	TGTGCCAGCAGTTTCGACTATGGCTACACCTTC
TRBJ2-4	NA	TRBV6-1	NA	CASSEGLTAGKNIQYF	TGTGCCAGCAGTGAAGGTCTGACAGCCGGCAAAAACATTCAGTACTTC
TRBJ2-3	NA	TRBV4-2	NA	CASSLAEPTDTQYF	TGTGCCAGCAGCCTGGCGGAGCCCACAGATACGCAGTATTTT
TRBJ2-7	NA	TRBV4-1	NA	CASSARTGLTYEQYF	TGCGCCAGCAGCGCTCGAACGGGACTGACCTACGAGCAGTACTTC
TRBJ1-1	NA	TRBV19	NA	CASSIDMGMNTEAFF	TGTGCCAGTAGTATAGATATGGGTATGAACACTGAAGCTTTCTTT
TRBJ2-1	NA	TRBV29-1	NA	CSVVVDLSYNEQFF	TGCAGCGTTGTTGTGGACCTCTCCTACAATGAGCAGTTCTTC
TRBJ2-7	TRBD1	TRBV14	NA	CASSQVQGAFQYF	TGTGCCAGCAGCCAAGTACAGGGGGCTTTCCAGTACTTC
TRBJ1-1	NA	TRBV4-2	large	CASRANVEAFF	TGTGCCAGCAGGGCTAACGTTGAAGCTTTCTTT